Below, 19 T cell receptor beta chains from the same sample are listed, as sequenced in a study of blood T cells in healthy people across ages. Through a sample-barcoded 5' primer and a J-beta primer mix, a second PCR was run for roughly 7 to 11 cycles. Each CDR3 protein is one row after TCRdb ran MiXCR on the 5' RACE reads. Of around 800,000 distinct CDR3 sequences listed, 35% to 60% are singletons. The sequenced material came from blood. These receptors came from an elderly man in good health.

This clonotype has a handful of counts. This sequence joins TRBV12-3 or TRBV12-4 and TRBJ2-5; 7 positions match TRBD1. V lost 3 bases and J lost 7; bases outside the gene matches: 8. The CDR3 runs 14 residues. CDR3 region: CASSFGQEIATQYF. CDR3 nucleotides: TGTGCCAGCAGTTTCGGACAGGAGATTGCGACCCAGTACTTC.

This chain joins TRBV4-3 and TRBJ2-3, with 7 bases identical to TRBD2. The V and J ends lost 0 bases and 1 base, in that order; junction bases with no gene match: 10. Germline loops: CDR1 LGHNA, CDR2 YSLEER. The CDR3 consists of 18 residues. CDR3 sequence reads: CASSQEYRFAGGTDTQYF. For the CDR3, the DNA is TGCGCCAGCAGCCAAGAGTACCGTTTCGCGGGAGGCACAGATACGCAGTATTTT.

The CDR3 coding sequence is TGTGCCAGCGCAACCGGGTGGCGGCAAGAGACCCAGTACTTC. Amino acids: CASATGWRQETQYF. The chain is built from TRBV2 and TRBJ2-5; D uncertain. The CDR3 runs 14 residues. Germline CDR1 reads SNHLY; CDR2 reads FYNNEI. V dropped 8 bases and J dropped 2 bases, with 15 bases sitting between them.

The chain uses TRBV5-1 and TRBJ2-1; TRBD2 is a possible D gene (5 bases). This CDR3 comprises 14 residues. The ends were cut back, 0 bases at V and 5 bases at J, with 9 bases in the middle. The germline V gene encodes CDR1 SGHRS and CDR2 YFSETQ. CDR3 DNA sequence: TGCGCCAGCAGCTTGGCTGGACTGGACAATGAGCAGTTCTTC. Translating it yields CASSLAGLDNEQFF.

At least ten counts were recorded for this clonotype. The V gene is TRBV29-1, the J gene TRBJ2-5; TRBD2 aligns across 13 bases. This CDR3 has 16 residues. Germline V gene lookup returns CDR1 SQVTM and CDR2 ANQGSEA. With 8 bases clipped from V and 2 bases from J, the junction kept 11 bases outside the gene matches. CDR3 protein: CSLRGLAGRRQETQYF. The DNA for the CDR3 is TGCAGCCTTCGGGGACTAGCGGGACGAAGGCAAGAGACCCAGTACTTC.

About this clonotype: With a much larger clone just one base away, this may be a read error. The genes are TRBV7-9 and TRBJ2-1; 7 nucleotides match TRBD2. Germline assignment: CDR1 SEHNR and CDR2 FQNEAQ (reference sequence). Losses at the gene ends were 5 bases for V and 10 bases for J; bases not matched to a gene: 5. The CDR3 has 12 residues. The CDR3 loop reads CASSGGGLEQFF. Written as DNA, the CDR3 is TGTGCCAGCAGCGGCGGGGGACTCGAGCAGTTCTTC.

The chain is built from TRBV27 and TRBJ2-1; 9 bases align to TRBD2. V shed 2 bases and J 1 base; nucleotides not matched to a gene: 6. The germline V gene has CDR1 MNHEY and CDR2 SMNVEV (reference sequence). The CDR3 spans 17 residues. This CDR3 is CASSLGLARMSYNEQFF. The DNA of the CDR3 is TGTGCCAGCAGTTTAGGACTAGCGAGGATGTCCTACAATGAGCAGTTCTTC.

This clonotype was seen once. The rearrangement links TRBV6-5 to TRBJ1-4, with D perhaps matching TRBD1 (6 bases). Germline-derived CDR1 and CDR2 are MNHEY and SVGAGI. V was clipped by 6 bases and J by 7 bases, with 15 bases between them. This CDR3 contains 14 residues. CDR3 in amino acids: CASSKQGSGEKLFF. CDR3 DNA sequence: TGTGCCAGCAGCAAACAGGGATCGGGTGAAAAACTGTTTTTT.

This clonotype appeared a single time. Compared with germline, one end of the junction differs, possibly owing to a read error. The J gene is TRBJ2-5, the V gene TRBV12-3 or TRBV12-4; D perhaps matches TRBD1 (6 bases). The CDR3 has 16 amino acids. The CDR3 is CDSSFDFTGSQETQYF. For the CDR3, the DNA is TGTGACAGCAGTTTCGATTTCACAGGGTCCCAAGAGACCCAGTACTTC.

The genes are TRBV27 and TRBJ2-1; a possible D gene is TRBD1 (6 bases). Trimming took off 2 bases at V and 6 bases at J, with 14 bases between the two ends. CDR3 length: 15 residues. Germline V CDR1 and CDR2: MNHEY, SMNVEV (reference sequence). The CDR3 nucleotides are TGTGCCAGCAGTTTAGGATCTAGGGGGTCCAATGAGCAGTTCTTC. Translating it yields CASSLGSRGSNEQFF.

This clonotype has more than one count but fewer than ten. The chain recombines TRBV3-1 with TRBJ2-5, with 7 positions matching TRBD1. The CDR3 has 16 amino acids. After removal of 3 bases from V and 11 bases from J, the junction contained 18 bases not matched to a gene. CDR1 and CDR2 (germline): LGHDT, YNNKEL (reference sequence). The CDR3 nucleotides read TGTGCCAGCAGCCACCGGGACAGCTATAATTTGGGTGAGCAGTACTTC. Its protein product is CASSHRDSYNLGEQYF.

The DNA of the CDR3 is TGTGCCAGCAGTTTAAAGGGCAGTTCCTACGAGCAGTACTTC. Protein product: CASSLKGSSYEQYF. This chain connects TRBV12-3 or TRBV12-4 to TRBJ2-7; the D is unclear. The CDR3 has 14 amino acids. V was cut by 2 bases and J by 1 base, with 9 bases left in between.

The CDR3 nucleotides are TGCAGTGCTAGATCTGGGCGGAGCTCCTACAATGAGCAGTTCTTC. Its translation: CSARSGRSSYNEQFF. The V gene is TRBV20-1, the J gene TRBJ2-1, with no clear D. This CDR3 comprises 15 residues. Germline CDR1 and CDR2: DFQATT and SNEGSKA (reference sequence). With 2 bases removed from V and 0 bases from J, the gap between germline ends came to 11 bases.

J is TRBJ2-2 and V is TRBV5-1; TRBD2 matches 8 bases. The CDR3 is 17 residues long. V dropped 4 bases and J dropped 7; count of bases not matched to a gene: 15. Germline-derived CDR1 and CDR2 are SGHRS and YFSETQ. CDR3: CASSPGLRAGEIGELFF. The CDR3 DNA sequence: TGCGCCAGCAGCCCCGGATTACGAGCGGGAGAAATCGGGGAGCTGTTTTTT.

In regard to this clonotype: Being one base from a much bigger clone, this may be a read error. This chain connects TRBV28 to TRBJ2-7; 8 nucleotides agree with TRBD1. CDR1 is MDHEN, CDR2 SYDVKM, per germline. The CDR3 is 15 residues long. CDR3 DNA: TGTGCCCGCAGTTCAGGCACGGGACAGGCTTACGAGCAGTACTTC. Residues: CARSSGTGQAYEQYF.

This CDR3 reads CASSLALEGGNEQFF. DNA for the CDR3: TGCGCCAGCAGCTTGGCCCTGGAGGGTGGCAATGAGCAGTTCTTC. This chain links TRBV5-1 with TRBJ2-1; possibly TRBD2 for D (6 bases). V shed 0 bases and J shed 6 bases, with 13 bases lying between them. The CDR3 sequence is 15 residues long. CDR1 and CDR2 (germline): SGHRS, YFSETQ.

This clonotype was seen a few times. The chain has TRBV28 and TRBJ2-7; D perhaps matches TRBD1 (5 bases). V lost 6 bases, J lost 5 bases, and 20 bases lay in between. The germline V gene has CDR1 MDHEN and CDR2 SYDVKM. The CDR3 is 15 amino acids. CDR3 coding DNA: TGTGCCAGCAGAAGAGCAGGGTTTTCGAGCGACGAGCAGTACTTC. The encoded protein is CASRRAGFSSDEQYF.

This chain uses TRBV20-1 with TRBJ2-1; D may be TRBD2 (5 bases). Germline CDR1 DFQATT, CDR2 SNEGSKA (reference sequence). The V gene lost 0 bases and the J gene lost 0 bases, with 12 bases spanning the gap. The CDR3 is 16 amino acids. In nucleotides, the CDR3 is TGCAGTGCTAGAGATCCCCGACTATCCTCCTACAATGAGCAGTTCTTC. Its protein is CSARDPRLSSYNEQFF.

As to this clonotype: A clone one base away is much larger, so this may be a read error. The J gene is TRBJ2-7, the V gene TRBV7-2; perhaps TRBD2 as D (6 bases). The germline gives CDR1 SGHTA, CDR2 FQGNSA. The CDR3 has 14 residues. The CDR3 DNA reads as TGTGCCAACAGCCCGTGGGACTCCACCTACGAGCAGTACTTC. This translates into CANSPWDSTYEQYF.